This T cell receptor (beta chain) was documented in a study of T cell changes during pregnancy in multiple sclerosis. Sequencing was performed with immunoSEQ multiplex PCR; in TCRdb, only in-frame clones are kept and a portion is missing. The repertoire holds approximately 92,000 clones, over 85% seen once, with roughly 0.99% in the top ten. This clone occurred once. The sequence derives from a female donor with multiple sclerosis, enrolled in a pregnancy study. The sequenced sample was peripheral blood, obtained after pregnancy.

CDR3 sequence reads: CASSEARAVTEQYF. CDR3 sequence (DNA): TGTGCCAGCAGTGAAGCGAGGGCAGTTACAGAGCAGTACTTC. V gene TRBV6-1 combines with J gene TRBJ2-7; weak D call: TRBD2 (5 bases). The CDR3 runs 14 residues. Germline CDR1 is MNHNS and CDR2 is SASEGT. The V end was cut by 0 bases, the J end by 7 bases, with 13 bases between.